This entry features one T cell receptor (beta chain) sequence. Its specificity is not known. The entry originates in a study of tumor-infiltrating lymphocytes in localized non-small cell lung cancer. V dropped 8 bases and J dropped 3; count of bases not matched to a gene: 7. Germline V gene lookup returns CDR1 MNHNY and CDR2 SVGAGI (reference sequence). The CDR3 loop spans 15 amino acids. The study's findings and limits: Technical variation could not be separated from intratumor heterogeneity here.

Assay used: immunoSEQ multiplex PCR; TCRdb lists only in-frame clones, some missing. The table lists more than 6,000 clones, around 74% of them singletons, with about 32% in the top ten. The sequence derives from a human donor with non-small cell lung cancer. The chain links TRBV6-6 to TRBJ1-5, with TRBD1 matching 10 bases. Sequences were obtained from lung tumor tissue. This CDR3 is CASGTGTGVNQPQHF. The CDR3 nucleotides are TGTGCCAGCGGCACCGGGACAGGGGTCAATCAGCCCCAGCATTTT.